This TCR beta chain is drawn from a study of blood T cell repertoires in COVID-19. Generated by immunoSEQ multiplex PCR, the TCRdb table keeps only in-frame clones and is missing some. The table records about 120,000 clones, 85% of them present only once. From germline, CDR1 is MNHNY and CDR2 SVGAGI (reference sequence). There are 11 residues in the CDR3. Trimming left V 6 bases short and J 6 bases short, with 7 bases between. The V gene is TRBV6-6, the J gene TRBJ2-3; D gene ambiguous. The TCR comes from a man in his forties with acute or convalescent COVID-19. Sequenced sample: peripheral blood. This CDR3 is CASSLSDTQYF. CDR3 sequence (DNA): TGTGCCAGCAGCCTTTCCGATACGCAGTATTTT.